This is a list of T cell receptor beta chains from one sample in a study of T cell responses to AZD1222 COVID-19 vaccine. The protocol was immunoSEQ multiplex PCR, while the TCRdb copy is restricted to in-frame clones and leaves out a portion. The sample carries 150,000 to 200,000 clones, roughly 94% recorded once. The specimen comprised peripheral blood, sampled on day 0 of AZD1222 vaccination. These receptors were collected from an adult in good health. The CDR3 runs from the conserved cysteine through the conserved F or W. Fields, in order: D gene, V gene, clone size, J gene, CDR3 DNA, CDR3 protein. D genes are given only for firm matches. Clone size is shown for a subset of rows, as once, few, many or a class of expanded clone.

>.|TRBV5-4|once|TRBJ2-5
TGTGCCAGCAGCCCTGGGGAGACCCAGTACTTC
CASSPGETQYF
>.|TRBV5-3|.|TRBJ1-6
TGTGCCAGAAGCTTGGTCGGCTATAATTCACCCCTCCACTTT
CARSLVGYNSPLHF
>.|TRBV12-3/TRBV12-4|.|TRBJ1-5
TGTGCCAGCAACACAGGGAGCAATCAGCCCCAGCATTTT
CASNTGSNQPQHF
>.|TRBV11-1|.|TRBJ1-5
TGTGCCAGCAGCTTAGGAAGGGGGAATCGCAATCAGCCCCAGCATTTT
CASSLGRGNRNQPQHF
>.|TRBV27|.|TRBJ2-7
TGTGCCAGCAGCCACGGACAGACCTACGAGCAGTACTTC
CASSHGQTYEQYF
>TRBD1|TRBV5-5|.|TRBJ1-4
TGTGCCAGCAGCTTGGGGACAGGGGGTGAAAAACTGTTTTTT
CASSLGTGGEKLFF
>TRBD2|TRBV7-6|.|TRBJ2-5
TGTGCCAGCAGCTCGACTAGCGCCTACCAAGAGACCCAGTACTTC
CASSSTSAYQETQYF
>TRBD2|TRBV2|.|TRBJ2-3
TGTGCCAGCGGAAGACCCGGGACTAGCGGAGGTAATACGCAGTATTTT
CASGRPGTSGGNTQYF
>.|TRBV5-1|.|TRBJ2-7
TGCGCCAGCAGCAAAACTGGGACCTACGAGCAGTACTTC
CASSKTGTYEQYF
>.|TRBV7-9|.|TRBJ2-1
TGTGCCAGCAGCTTCGGGGGACACGCCAATGAGCAGTTCTTC
CASSFGGHANEQFF
>.|TRBV28|.|TRBJ1-2
TGTGCCACGACTTATCCACGGGGATCGAACTATGGCTACACCTTC
CATTYPRGSNYGYTF
>TRBD2|TRBV6-2/TRBV6-3|.|TRBJ2-3
TGTGCCAGCAGTTACTCCCTTTCTAGCGGCAGCACAGATACGCAGTATTTT
CASSYSLSSGSTDTQYF
>TRBD1|TRBV6-5|.|TRBJ1-5
TGTGCCAGCAAAAGGGGACAGGGCAATCAGCCCCAGCATTTT
CASKRGQGNQPQHF
>TRBD2|TRBV11-2|.|TRBJ2-1
TGTGCCAGCAGCTTAGTAGCCCCTAGCGGAGAGCAGTTCTTC
CASSLVAPSGEQFF
>TRBD1|TRBV7-2|.|TRBJ1-1
TGTGCCAGCAGCTTAGTTTCAGGACAGGGGGCGCAGGGGGCTTTCTTT
CASSLVSGQGAQGAFF
>.|TRBV5-8|.|TRBJ1-2
TGTGCCAGCAGGGACCGACAAGGGAACTATGGCTACACCTTC
CASRDRQGNYGYTF
>TRBD1|TRBV24-1|.|TRBJ2-2
TGTGCCACCAGTGATTCCGGGACAGGGAACACCGGGGAGCTGTTTTTT
CATSDSGTGNTGELFF
>.|TRBV19|.|TRBJ1-2
TGTGCCAGTACGGGGCAGGGACTTTTCTATGGCTACACCTTC
CASTGQGLFYGYTF
>.|TRBV4-1|.|TRBJ1-5
TGCGCCAGCAGCCAAGAGCCATATAGCAATCAGCCCCAGCATTTT
CASSQEPYSNQPQHF
>TRBD2|TRBV9|.|TRBJ2-1
TGTGCCAGCACCCCAGAGGAAGCGGGAGGCAGCTCCTACAATGAGCAGTTCTTC
CASTPEEAGGSSYNEQFF
>TRBD1|TRBV3-1/TRBV3-2|once|TRBJ1-5
TGTGCCAGCAGCCACAACAGGGGAGGGCAGCCCCAGCATTTT
CASSHNRGGQPQHF
>.|TRBV12-1|.|TRBJ1-5
TGTGCCACCACTTTCCCCGGGACAGGACCTTATAGCAATCAGCCCCAGCATTTT
CATTFPGTGPYSNQPQHF
>.|TRBV27|.|TRBJ1-1
TGTGCCAGCAGTTTCGGCACTGAAGCTTTCTTT
CASSFGTEAFF
>TRBD1|TRBV28|.|TRBJ1-1
TGTGCCAGCACCTTGGGACAGACCCCAACCTGGAGCACTGAAGCTTTCTTT
CASTLGQTPTWSTEAFF
>.|TRBV29-1|.|TRBJ1-1
TGCAGCGTTCCCGGGCGGAGTAGGACTGAAGCTTTCTTT
CSVPGRSRTEAFF
>.|TRBV18|.|TRBJ2-3
TGTGCCAGCTCCCCGGCGGGGAGCACAGATACGCAGTATTTT
CASSPAGSTDTQYF
>TRBD2|TRBV7-2|.|TRBJ2-1
TGTGCCAGCAGCACTAGCGGGAGCTACAATGAGCAGTTCTTC
CASSTSGSYNEQFF
>TRBD1|TRBV27|.|TRBJ1-2
TGTGCCAGCAGTGCGGGAACAGGGGCGCGGGGCTACACCTTC
CASSAGTGARGYTF
>.|TRBV6-5|.|TRBJ1-3
TGTGCCAGCAGTTACTTGCTATTGGGGTCTGGAAACACCATATATTTT
CASSYLLLGSGNTIYF
>.|TRBV9|.|TRBJ1-3
TGTGCCAGCAGCGAGCCTGGAAACACCATATATTTT
CASSEPGNTIYF
>.|TRBV21-1|once|TRBJ1-4
TGTGCCAGCAGCAAAGCGCCAGACAGGGGTCATGAAAAACTGTTTTTT
CASSKAPDRGHEKLFF
>TRBD2|TRBV19|once|TRBJ2-3
TGTGCCAGTAGTATTCGGGGGGTGGCGACAGATACGCAGTATTTT
CASSIRGVATDTQYF
>TRBD2|TRBV11-2|.|TRBJ2-4
TGTGCCAGCAGCTTAGCGCTCGGGGGGGCAAAAAACATTCAGTACTTC
CASSLALGGAKNIQYF
>.|TRBV7-2|.|TRBJ2-7
TGTGCCAGCAGCCCGCGAGCAGGACCGACAGACGAGCAGTACTTC
CASSPRAGPTDEQYF
>.|TRBV30|.|TRBJ2-3
TGTGCCTGGAGTGCATCACTTAGCACAGATACGCAGTATTTT
CAWSASLSTDTQYF
>TRBD1|TRBV18|.|TRBJ1-5
TGTGCCAGCTCACCCTCAGGGGGAGGACAGCCCCAGCATTTT
CASSPSGGGQPQHF
>TRBD2|TRBV5-1|.|TRBJ2-5
TGCGCCAGCAGCGCCGGGACTAGCGGGGGCCAAGAGACCCAGTACTTC
CASSAGTSGGQETQYF
>.|TRBV28|.|TRBJ1-1
TGTGCCAGCAGTTTAAGGGGGGCTGCTTTCTTT
CASSLRGAAFF
>.|TRBV24-1|.|TRBJ1-6
TGTGCCACCATCGGTTCCTATAATTCACCCCTCCACTTT
CATIGSYNSPLHF
>TRBD2|TRBV7-6|.|TRBJ2-7
TGTGCCAGCAGCAGGACTAGCGGGAGGACCCCGCGGGAGCAGTACTTC
CASSRTSGRTPREQYF
>TRBD1|TRBV19|.|TRBJ1-1
TGTGCCAGTCGTACGACAGGGGGCACTGAAGCTTTCTTT
CASRTTGGTEAFF
>TRBD1|TRBV11-2|.|TRBJ2-7
TGTGCCAGCAGCCCCCGGGACAGGGCGTACGAGCAGTACTTC
CASSPRDRAYEQYF
>.|TRBV2|once|TRBJ2-1
TGTGCCAGCAGACTTCCACATTCCGGGACTTGGGGCTCCTACAATGAGCAGTTCTTC
CASRLPHSGTWGSYNEQFF
>.|TRBV5-6|.|TRBJ2-5
TGTGCCAGCAGCTTCGGAGAGACCCAGTACTTC
CASSFGETQYF
>.|TRBV7-9|.|TRBJ2-7
TGTGCCAGCAGCCGTGGTATGGGGACGAGCTCCTACGAGCAGTACTTC
CASSRGMGTSSYEQYF
>.|TRBV9|.|TRBJ1-4
TGTGCCAGCAGCGTAGACGGCAACCAATACTCTAATGAAAAACTGTTTTTT
CASSVDGNQYSNEKLFF
>.|TRBV5-4|.|TRBJ1-2
TGTGCCAGCAGTCGTGATACGGGAGCCTTGATTGGCTACACCTTC
CASSRDTGALIGYTF
>TRBD2|TRBV5-1|.|TRBJ2-6
TGCGCCAGCAGCTTTTCTAGCGGACGGACTGGGGCCAACGTCCTGACTTTC
CASSFSSGRTGANVLTF
>.|TRBV3-1/TRBV3-2|once|TRBJ1-5
TGTGCCAGCAGCCAAGCTCGGGATCAGCCCCAGCATTTT
CASSQARDQPQHF
>TRBD1|TRBV14|.|TRBJ2-1
TGTGCCAGCAGTACAGGGGGGACGAATGAGCAGTTCTTC
CASSTGGTNEQFF
>.|TRBV30|.|TRBJ1-2
TGTGCCTGGATAGTGGCCAGTGACTACTATGGCTACACCTTC
CAWIVASDYYGYTF
>.|TRBV5-6|once|TRBJ1-2
TGTGCCAGCAGCTTGCGTTCAGGGCACTATGGCTACACCTTC
CASSLRSGHYGYTF
>TRBD2|TRBV14|.|TRBJ2-1
TGTGCCAGCAGCCTAGCGGGGGGATACAATGAGCAGTTCTTC
CASSLAGGYNEQFF
>TRBD1|TRBV6-1|.|TRBJ2-2
TGTGCCAGCAGTGAACAGGGGGCGCGGACCGGGGAGCTGTTTTTT
CASSEQGARTGELFF